The rows below give T cell receptor beta chains drawn from one sample of a study of cytotoxic CD8 clonotypes in ibrutinib-treated CLL. Libraries were prepared by immunoSEQ multiplex PCR; TCRdb keeps only in-frame clonotypes and omits some of them. The sample lists about 270,000 clones, roughly 76% occurring once. The starting material was PBMCs, obtained at disease progression, from a patient treated with ibrutinib. All receptors come from a human donor with chronic lymphocytic leukemia. Both conserved end residues are part of each CDR3. The D gene is left open where the match is weak. Only part of the rows carry a size: once, few, many, or a class if the clone is expanded.

size: NA; length: 16; J: TRBJ2-1; D: TRBD2; V: TRBV7-2; CDR3: CASSLVGSGSYNEQFF; DNA: TGTGCCAGCAGCTTAGTTGGTAGCGGGAGTTACAATGAGCAGTTCTTC
size: NA; length: 15; J: TRBJ2-5; D: NA; V: TRBV29-1; CDR3: CSVSSSWVLQETQYF; DNA: TGCAGCGTTTCATCTAGCTGGGTGCTCCAAGAGACCCAGTACTTC
size: NA; length: 14; J: TRBJ1-1; D: NA; V: TRBV9; CDR3: CASSVERKNTEAFF; DNA: TGTGCCAGCAGCGTAGAACGGAAGAACACTGAAGCTTTCTTT
size: once; length: 15; J: TRBJ2-7; D: NA; V: TRBV6-1; CDR3: CASSNRDGSAYEQYF; DNA: TGTGCCAGCAGTAACCGGGACGGATCAGCCTACGAGCAGTACTTC
size: once; length: 14; J: TRBJ2-1; D: NA; V: TRBV9; CDR3: CASSDGMSYNEQFF; DNA: TGTGCCAGCAGCGACGGGATGTCCTACAATGAGCAGTTCTTC
size: once; length: 15; J: TRBJ2-7; D: NA; V: TRBV27; CDR3: CASSPGLATTYEQYF; DNA: TGTGCCAGCAGCCCGGGCCTAGCGACAACCTACGAGCAGTACTTC
size: few; length: 14; J: TRBJ2-7; D: NA; V: TRBV18; CDR3: CASSPPSGHYEQYF; DNA: TGTGCCAGCTCACCACCGAGTGGCCACTACGAGCAGTACTTC
size: NA; length: 14; J: TRBJ1-1; D: NA; V: TRBV19; CDR3: CASRQGLLFTEAFF; DNA: TGTGCCAGTAGACAGGGACTATTGTTCACTGAAGCTTTCTTT
size: NA; length: 14; J: TRBJ2-1; D: TRBD1; V: TRBV5-1; CDR3: CASSLIGQGLFQFF; DNA: TGCGCCAGCAGCTTGATTGGACAGGGGCTATTTCAGTTCTTC
size: NA; length: 14; J: TRBJ1-3; D: NA; V: TRBV7-2; CDR3: CASSLTGRLNTIYF; DNA: TGTGCCAGCAGCTTAACCGGGAGACTCAACACCATATATTTT
size: NA; length: 17; J: TRBJ1-5; D: TRBD1; V: TRBV19; CDR3: CASSMERQGARNQPQHF; DNA: TGTGCCAGTAGTATGGAGAGACAGGGGGCTCGCAATCAGCCCCAGCATTTT
size: NA; length: 16; J: TRBJ1-5; D: TRBD1; V: TRBV12-5; CDR3: CASGTGTVGKNQPQHF; DNA: TGTGCTAGTGGTACCGGGACAGTAGGAAAAAATCAGCCCCAGCATTTT
size: NA; length: 15; J: TRBJ1-1; D: NA; V: TRBV2; CDR3: CASSPEGLVATEAFF; DNA: TGTGCCAGCAGCCCAGAGGGGTTGGTCGCCACTGAAGCTTTCTTT
size: NA; length: 11; J: TRBJ2-1; D: NA; V: TRBV29-1; CDR3: CSVVGSGEQFF; DNA: TGCAGCGTTGTTGGTAGCGGTGAGCAGTTCTTC
size: few; length: 13; J: TRBJ1-2; D: NA; V: TRBV11-2; CDR3: CASSFGTNYGYTF; DNA: TGTGCCAGCAGCTTCGGGACAAACTATGGCTACACCTTC
size: NA; length: 12; J: TRBJ2-7; D: NA; V: TRBV13; CDR3: CASHSVGYEQYF; DNA: TGTGCCAGCCATAGTGTGGGTTACGAGCAGTACTTC
size: NA; length: 14; J: TRBJ2-7; D: NA; V: TRBV9; CDR3: CASSVMGYSYEQYF; DNA: TGTGCCAGCAGCGTAATGGGTTACTCCTACGAGCAGTACTTC
size: few; length: 15; J: TRBJ1-4; D: NA; V: TRBV19; CDR3: CASSVTAATNEKLFF; DNA: TGTGCCAGTAGTGTGACAGCCGCAACTAATGAAAAACTGTTTTTT
size: NA; length: 13; J: TRBJ1-2; D: NA; V: TRBV29-1; CDR3: CSVEEGPNYGYTF; DNA: TGCAGCGTTGAAGAGGGGCCCAACTATGGCTACACCTTC
size: NA; length: 17; J: TRBJ2-7; D: TRBD1; V: TRBV7-8; CDR3: CASSLARTGGGRYEQYF; DNA: TGTGCCAGCAGCTTAGCGAGGACAGGGGGTGGAAGATACGAGCAGTACTTC
size: NA; length: 14; J: TRBJ2-7; D: TRBD1; V: TRBV5-1; CDR3: CASSHEGQGREQYF; DNA: TGCGCCAGCAGCCATGAGGGACAGGGACGCGAGCAGTACTTC
size: NA; length: 14; J: TRBJ1-5; D: NA; V: TRBV19; CDR3: CASSVRVGNQPQHF; DNA: TGTGCCAGTAGTGTCAGGGTGGGCAATCAGCCCCAGCATTTT
size: NA; length: 14; J: TRBJ2-7; D: NA; V: TRBV27; CDR3: CATSIRGPNYEQYF; DNA: TGTGCCACCAGTATCCGGGGACCCAACTACGAGCAGTACTTC
size: once; length: 20; J: TRBJ2-7; D: NA; V: TRBV9; CDR3: CASSPTPTEERPSVSYEQYF; DNA: TGTGCCAGCAGCCCCACCCCCACAGAAGAACGTCCCTCCGTCTCCTACGAGCAGTACTTC
size: NA; length: 13; J: TRBJ1-1; D: NA; V: TRBV5-1; CDR3: CASRGFPNTEAFF; DNA: TGCGCCAGCAGGGGGTTCCCGAACACTGAAGCTTTCTTT
size: NA; length: 19; J: TRBJ1-5; D: TRBD1; V: TRBV7-8; CDR3: CASSSATGQGWISNQPQHF; DNA: TGTGCCAGCAGCTCAGCAACGGGACAGGGATGGATTAGCAATCAGCCCCAGCATTTT
size: NA; length: 15; J: TRBJ2-7; D: TRBD2; V: TRBV19; CDR3: CASSTQTSGPYEQYF; DNA: TGTGCCAGTAGTACCCAGACTAGCGGACCATACGAGCAGTACTTC
size: NA; length: 14; J: TRBJ2-2; D: NA; V: TRBV27; CDR3: CASSLGIMGGELFF; DNA: TGTGCCAGCAGCCTAGGGATAATGGGAGGGGAGCTGTTTTTT
size: NA; length: 14; J: TRBJ1-4; D: TRBD1; V: TRBV12-5; CDR3: CASGVQGVGEKLFF; DNA: TGTGCTAGTGGGGTCCAGGGGGTAGGTGAAAAACTGTTTTTT
size: NA; length: 16; J: TRBJ2-7; D: TRBD2; V: TRBV7-2; CDR3: CASSLAVGTRADEQYF; DNA: TGTGCCAGCAGCTTAGCCGTGGGGACTAGAGCAGACGAGCAGTACTTC
size: NA; length: 15; J: TRBJ2-7; D: TRBD2; V: TRBV28; CDR3: CASSHPPSGSYEQYF; DNA: TGTGCCAGCAGTCACCCCCCTAGCGGGAGCTACGAGCAGTACTTC
size: NA; length: 14; J: TRBJ1-5; D: TRBD1; V: TRBV6-6; CDR3: CASSGQGGNQPQHF; DNA: TGTGCCAGCAGTGGACAGGGAGGCAATCAGCCCCAGCATTTT
size: NA; length: 19; J: TRBJ1-2; D: NA; V: TRBV6-1; CDR3: CASSEASSIGSKINYGYTF; DNA: TGTGCCAGCAGTGAAGCATCATCGATAGGAAGTAAAATTAACTATGGCTACACCTTC
size: NA; length: 15; J: TRBJ2-3; D: TRBD2; V: TRBV5-4; CDR3: CASSKLAGFTDTQYF; DNA: TGTGCCAGCAGCAAACTAGCGGGGTTTACAGATACGCAGTATTTT
size: NA; length: 15; J: TRBJ2-7; D: NA; V: TRBV10-2; CDR3: CASSESPGLTYEQYF; DNA: TGCGCCAGCAGTGAGTCACCAGGGTTGACCTACGAGCAGTACTTC
size: NA; length: 15; J: TRBJ2-5; D: NA; V: TRBV9; CDR3: CASSVGVRGIETQYF; DNA: TGTGCCAGCAGCGTAGGTGTCCGGGGGATAGAGACCCAGTACTTC
size: NA; length: 16; J: TRBJ2-6; D: NA; V: TRBV28; CDR3: CASSFAWGFGANVLTF; DNA: TGTGCCAGCAGTTTTGCTTGGGGCTTTGGGGCCAACGTCCTGACTTTC
size: NA; length: 13; J: TRBJ1-3; D: NA; V: TRBV18; CDR3: CAAQSGVGNTIYF; DNA: TGTGCTGCACAATCGGGGGTTGGAAACACCATATATTTT
size: NA; length: 13; J: TRBJ1-2; D: NA; V: TRBV6-1; CDR3: CASSVGVGYGYTF; DNA: TGTGCCAGCAGCGTTGGGGTGGGCTATGGCTACACCTTC
size: NA; length: 17; J: TRBJ1-4; D: NA; V: TRBV5-6; CDR3: CASSLDGQFATNEKLFF; DNA: TGTGCCAGCAGCTTGGACGGACAGTTCGCAACTAATGAAAAACTGTTTTTT
size: few; length: 13; J: TRBJ1-4; D: NA; V: TRBV7-2; CDR3: CASSSNDDEKLFF; DNA: TGTGCCAGCAGCTCTAACGATGATGAAAAACTGTTTTTT